The source of this T cell receptor beta chain is a study of T cells in narcolepsy. Concerning this clone itself: Its specificity is not known.

CDR3 length: 15 residues. The V end lost 2 bases, the J end lost 5 bases, and 10 bases lay between the germline ends. Germline V gives CDR1 MNHEY, CDR2 SVGAGI. Libraries were prepared by immunoSEQ multiplex PCR; TCRdb keeps only in-frame clonotypes and omits some of them. Here the sample spans around 180 clones, approximately 23% being singletons. Study conclusions and caveats: Comparing one patient's CSF and blood CD4+ clonotypes highlighted HCRT- and TRIB2-specific autoreactive clonotypes. Autoreactive clonotypes reportedly recurred in blood of same and different patients, not controls.

Sequences were obtained from cultured CD4+ T cells from cerebrospinal fluid. This TCR was sampled from a human donor with narcolepsy. The chain employs TRBV6-5 and TRBJ1-6, with unresolved D. In DNA form, the CDR3 reads TGTGCCAGCAGTTACCGCGGGGTCAATAATTCACCCCTCCACTTT. As protein: CASSYRGVNNSPLHF.